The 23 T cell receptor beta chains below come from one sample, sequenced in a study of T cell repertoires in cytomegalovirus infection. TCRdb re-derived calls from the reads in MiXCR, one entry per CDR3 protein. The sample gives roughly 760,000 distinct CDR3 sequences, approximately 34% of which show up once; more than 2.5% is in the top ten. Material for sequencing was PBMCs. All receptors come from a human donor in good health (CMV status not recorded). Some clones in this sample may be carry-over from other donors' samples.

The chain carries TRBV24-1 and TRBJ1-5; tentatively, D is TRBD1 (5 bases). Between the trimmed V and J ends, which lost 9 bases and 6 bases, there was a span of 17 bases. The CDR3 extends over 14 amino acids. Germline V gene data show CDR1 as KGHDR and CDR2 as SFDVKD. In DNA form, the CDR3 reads TGTGCCACCCAGAGTCGACAGCCTCGTCAGCCCCAGCATTTT. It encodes CATQSRQPRQPQHF.

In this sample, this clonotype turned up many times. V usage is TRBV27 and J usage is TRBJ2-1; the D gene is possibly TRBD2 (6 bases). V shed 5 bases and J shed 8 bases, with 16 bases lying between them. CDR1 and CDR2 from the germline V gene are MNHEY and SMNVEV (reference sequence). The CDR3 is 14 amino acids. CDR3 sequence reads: CASSPVAVWYEQFF. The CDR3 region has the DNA TGTGCCAGCAGTCCAGTAGCGGTCTGGTATGAGCAGTTCTTC.

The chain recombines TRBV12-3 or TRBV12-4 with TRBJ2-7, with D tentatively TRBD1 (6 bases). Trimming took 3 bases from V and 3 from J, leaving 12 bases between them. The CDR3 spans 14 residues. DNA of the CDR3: TGTGCCAGCAGTTTCGCAGGGGTACGCTACGAGCAGTACTTC. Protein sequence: CASSFAGVRYEQYF.

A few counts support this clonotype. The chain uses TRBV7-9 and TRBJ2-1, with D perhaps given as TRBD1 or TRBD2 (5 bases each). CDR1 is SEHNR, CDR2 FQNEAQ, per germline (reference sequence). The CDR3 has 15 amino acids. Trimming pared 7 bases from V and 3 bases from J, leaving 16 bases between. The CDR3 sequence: CASTLVGTGYNEQFF. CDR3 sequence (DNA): TGTGCCAGCACCTTGGTCGGGACGGGCTACAATGAGCAGTTCTTC.

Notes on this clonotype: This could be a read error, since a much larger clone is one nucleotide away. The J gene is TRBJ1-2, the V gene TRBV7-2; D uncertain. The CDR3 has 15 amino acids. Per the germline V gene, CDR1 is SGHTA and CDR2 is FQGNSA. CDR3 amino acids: CASSLSAQKLYSYTF. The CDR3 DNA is TGTGCCAGCAGCTTAAGCGCCCAGAAGCTCTATAGCTACACCTTC.

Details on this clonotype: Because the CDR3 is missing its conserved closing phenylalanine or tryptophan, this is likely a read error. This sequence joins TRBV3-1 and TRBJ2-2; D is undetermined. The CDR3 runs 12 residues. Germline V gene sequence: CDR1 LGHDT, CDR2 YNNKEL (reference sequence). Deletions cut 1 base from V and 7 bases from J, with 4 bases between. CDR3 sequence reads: CASSQGGGELFL. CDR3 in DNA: TGTGCCAGCAGCCAAGGAGGCGGGGAGCTGTTTTTG.

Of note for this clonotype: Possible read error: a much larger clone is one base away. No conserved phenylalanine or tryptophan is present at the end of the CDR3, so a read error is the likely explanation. CDR3 sequence: CASSFHQGSEAFL. CDR3 bases: TGTGCCAGCAGCTTTCACCAGGGGTCTGAAGCTTTCTTG. The chain combines TRBV7-2 with TRBJ1-1; the D gene is possibly TRBD1 (6 bases). The CDR3 runs 13 residues. V dropped 3 bases and J dropped 6 bases, with 11 bases sitting between them. Germline V gene lookup returns CDR1 SGHTA and CDR2 FQGNSA.

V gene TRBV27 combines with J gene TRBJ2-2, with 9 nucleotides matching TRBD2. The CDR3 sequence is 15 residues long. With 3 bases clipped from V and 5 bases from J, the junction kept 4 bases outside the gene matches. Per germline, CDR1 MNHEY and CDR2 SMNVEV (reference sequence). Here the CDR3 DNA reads TGTGCCAGCAGTTTTGAAGCGGGAGGAACCGGGGAGCTGTTTTTT. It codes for CASSFEAGGTGELFF.

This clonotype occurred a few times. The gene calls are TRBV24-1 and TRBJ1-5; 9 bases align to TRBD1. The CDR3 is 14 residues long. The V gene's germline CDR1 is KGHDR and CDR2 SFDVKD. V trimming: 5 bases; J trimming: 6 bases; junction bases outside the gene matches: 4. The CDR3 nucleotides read TGTGCCACCAGTGGAGGGACAGGGTCTCAGCCCCAGCATTTT. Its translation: CATSGGTGSQPQHF.

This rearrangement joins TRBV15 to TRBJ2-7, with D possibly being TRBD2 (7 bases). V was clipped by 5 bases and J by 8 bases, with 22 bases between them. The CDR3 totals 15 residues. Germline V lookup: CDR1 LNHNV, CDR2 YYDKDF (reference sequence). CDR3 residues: CATSPAGGRVTKQYF. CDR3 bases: TGTGCCACCAGCCCGGCCGGGGGGCGCGTTACGAAGCAGTACTTC.

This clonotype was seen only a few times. CDR3 DNA sequence: TGTGCCAGCAGCGCGCTAGTCAGGGGGGTTAACACTGAAGCTTTCTTT. This encodes CASSALVRGVNTEAFF. The chain links TRBV9 to TRBJ1-1; the match to TRBD1 covers 7 bases. The junction had 10 bases not matched to a gene; V was cut back by 3 bases and J by 2 bases. CDR3 length equals 16 residues. The germline gives CDR1 SGDLS, CDR2 YYNGEE.

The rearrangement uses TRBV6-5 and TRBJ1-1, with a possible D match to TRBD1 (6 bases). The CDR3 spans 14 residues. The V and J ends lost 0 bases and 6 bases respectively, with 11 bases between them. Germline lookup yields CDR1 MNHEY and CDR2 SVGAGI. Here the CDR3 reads CASSYSGGAAEAFF. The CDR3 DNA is TGTGCCAGCAGTTACTCAGGGGGAGCCGCTGAAGCTTTCTTT.

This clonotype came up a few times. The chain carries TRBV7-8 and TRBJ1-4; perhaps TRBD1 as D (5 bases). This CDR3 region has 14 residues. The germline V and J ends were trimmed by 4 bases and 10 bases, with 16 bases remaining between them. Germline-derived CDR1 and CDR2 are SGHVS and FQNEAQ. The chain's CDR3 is CASSSNAGGGKLFF. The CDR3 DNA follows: TGTGCCAGCAGCTCAAACGCGGGGGGAGGAAAACTGTTTTTT.

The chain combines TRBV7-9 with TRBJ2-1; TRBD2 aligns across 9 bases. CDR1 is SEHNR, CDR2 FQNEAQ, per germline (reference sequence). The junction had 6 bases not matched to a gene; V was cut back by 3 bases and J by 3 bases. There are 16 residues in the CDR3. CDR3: CASSFLGSGSYNEQFF. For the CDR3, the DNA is TGTGCCAGCAGCTTCCTGGGTAGCGGGAGCTACAATGAGCAGTTCTTC.

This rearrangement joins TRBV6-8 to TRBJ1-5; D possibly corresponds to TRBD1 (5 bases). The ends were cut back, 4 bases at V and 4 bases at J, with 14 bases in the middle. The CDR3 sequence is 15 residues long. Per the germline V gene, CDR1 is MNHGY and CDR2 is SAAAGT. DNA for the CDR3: TGTGCCAGCAGTTCCCAGGGAAGAGGGAATCAGCCCCAGCATTTT. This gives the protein CASSSQGRGNQPQHF.

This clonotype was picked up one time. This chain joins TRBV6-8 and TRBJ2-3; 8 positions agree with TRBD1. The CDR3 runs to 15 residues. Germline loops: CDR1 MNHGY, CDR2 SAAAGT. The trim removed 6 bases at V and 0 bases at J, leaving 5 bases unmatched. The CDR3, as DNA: TGTGCCAGCAGAAGGACAGGGTCTAGCACAGATACGCAGTATTTT. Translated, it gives CASRRTGSSTDTQYF.

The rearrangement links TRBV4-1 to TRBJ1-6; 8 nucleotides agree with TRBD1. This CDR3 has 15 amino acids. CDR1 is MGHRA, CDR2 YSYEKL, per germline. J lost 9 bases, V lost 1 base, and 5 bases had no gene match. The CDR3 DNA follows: TGCGCCAGCAGCCAAGCCGGACAGGGCTCTTCACCCCTCCACTTT. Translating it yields CASSQAGQGSSPLHF.

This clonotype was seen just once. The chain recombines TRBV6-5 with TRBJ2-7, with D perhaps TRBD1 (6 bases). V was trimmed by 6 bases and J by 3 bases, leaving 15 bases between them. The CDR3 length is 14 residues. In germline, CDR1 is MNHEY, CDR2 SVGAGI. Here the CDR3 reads CASRGDMGIYEQYF. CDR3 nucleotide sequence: TGTGCCAGCAGAGGGGACATGGGAATCTACGAGCAGTACTTC.

The CDR3 sequence: CATRSVLAGRTDTQYF. The CDR3 DNA is TGTGCCACCCGCTCAGTCCTAGCGGGTCGTACAGATACGCAGTATTTT. This chain links TRBV10-3 with TRBJ2-3; 8 bases line up with TRBD2. Germline loops: CDR1 ENHRY, CDR2 SYGVKD. V was pared by 10 bases and J by 3 bases, with 15 bases of the junction left unmatched. CDR3 size: 16 residues.

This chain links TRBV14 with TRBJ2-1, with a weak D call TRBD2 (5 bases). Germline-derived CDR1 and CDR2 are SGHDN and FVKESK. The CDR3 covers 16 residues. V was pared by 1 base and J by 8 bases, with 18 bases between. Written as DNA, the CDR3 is TGTGCCAGCAGCCAAGTTCTGCTAAGCGGCCTCCATGAGCAGTTCTTC. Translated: CASSQVLLSGLHEQFF.

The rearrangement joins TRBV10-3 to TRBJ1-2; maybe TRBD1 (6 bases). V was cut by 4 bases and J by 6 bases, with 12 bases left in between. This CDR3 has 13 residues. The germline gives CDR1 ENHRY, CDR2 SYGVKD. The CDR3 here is CAISVRQDDGYTF. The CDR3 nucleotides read TGTGCCATCAGTGTACGACAGGATGATGGCTACACCTTC.

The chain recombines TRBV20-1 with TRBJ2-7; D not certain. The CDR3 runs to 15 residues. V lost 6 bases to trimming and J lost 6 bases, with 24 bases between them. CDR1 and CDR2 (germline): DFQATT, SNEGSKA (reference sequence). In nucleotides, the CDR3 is TGCAGTGCAACCTCAATAATTTCAGCTGGATCCGAGCAGTACTTC. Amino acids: CSATSIISAGSEQYF.

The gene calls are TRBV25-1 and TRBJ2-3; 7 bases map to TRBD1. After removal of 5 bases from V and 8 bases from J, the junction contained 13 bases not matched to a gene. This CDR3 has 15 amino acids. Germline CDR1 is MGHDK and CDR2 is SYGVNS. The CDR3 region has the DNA TGTGCCAGCAGTAGAGACAGGGACCTTAGTGGTACGCAGTATTTT. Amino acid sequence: CASSRDRDLSGTQYF.